The rows below give T cell receptor beta chains drawn from one sample of a study of shared clonotypes between healthy human individuals. This table comes from immunoSEQ multiplex PCR, and its TCRdb copy is limited to in-frame clones, with some not included. This sample has approximately 640,000 clones, with roughly 78% found just once. Sequencing input: memory CD4+ T cells sorted from blood. The origin of the receptors is a woman aged 25-40 years in good health. Each CDR3 is given with its conserved first and last residue. A D gene is named only where the DNA matches it firmly. Only part of the rows carry a size: once, few, many, or a class if the clone is expanded.

cdr3_nt	cdr3_aa	d_call	j_call	v_call	clone_size
TGTGCCAGCAGCGAACCGACGCCCGGGGAAAAACTGTTTTTT	CASSEPTPGEKLFF	NA	TRBJ1-4	TRBV28	many
TGTGCCAGCAGCCAGAACAGGGTCTCTGGAAACACCATATATTTT	CASSQNRVSGNTIYF	NA	TRBJ1-3	TRBV7-2	many
TGTGCCAGCAGCCCAGTAGGGACAAACACTGAAGCTTTCTTT	CASSPVGTNTEAFF	NA	TRBJ1-1	TRBV9	NA
TGCGCCAGCAGCCAAGAAACCAGCGGGAGGAGGAATGAGCAGTTCTTC	CASSQETSGRRNEQFF	TRBD2	TRBJ2-1	TRBV4-1	NA
TGCGCCAGCAGCTTGGGAGGGGGAACGGCGCAGTATTTT	CASSLGGGTAQYF	NA	TRBJ2-3	TRBV5-1	many
TGCGCCAGCAGCATAGGTGACTCCCGGGGGGTTGAGCAGTTCTTC	CASSIGDSRGVEQFF	TRBD2	TRBJ2-1	TRBV5-1	NA
TGTGCCAGCAGAAGGACAGGCAGCTCTGGGGCCAACGTCCTGACTTTC	CASRRTGSSGANVLTF	TRBD1	TRBJ2-6	TRBV2	NA
TGTGCCAGCTCACCTCAGGGTACTGAAGCTTTCTTT	CASSPQGTEAFF	NA	TRBJ1-1	TRBV18	NA
TGCAGCGTTGGGGGAGCGGGAGAAGGAATTGATACGCAGTATTTT	CSVGGAGEGIDTQYF	TRBD2	TRBJ2-3	TRBV29-1	NA
TGTGCCAGCAGCTTGGCCGCTACAGGGGTAAACTATGGCTACACCTTC	CASSLAATGVNYGYTF	TRBD1	TRBJ1-2	TRBV5-6	NA
TGCGCCAGCAGCCCGACAGGTCCTAACTATGGCTACACCTTC	CASSPTGPNYGYTF	NA	TRBJ1-2	TRBV4-1	NA
TGCGCCAGCAGCTCTAACGTCGACATCACTGAAGCTTTCTTT	CASSSNVDITEAFF	NA	TRBJ1-1	TRBV5-1	NA
TGTGCCAGCAGCCTTAGAGGGCCGGACAACGAGCAGTACTTC	CASSLRGPDNEQYF	NA	TRBJ2-7	TRBV6-1	NA
TGCGCCAGCAGTCATGACCGGGAGCCCCCCTACGAGCAGTACTTC	CASSHDREPPYEQYF	NA	TRBJ2-7	TRBV23-1	NA
TGCAGCGTTTCTGCACAGGTCTTGCACGAGCAGTACTTC	CSVSAQVLHEQYF	NA	TRBJ2-7	TRBV29-1	NA
TGCGCCAGCAGCCAAGATTACGGGACACATAACGGCTACACCTTC	CASSQDYGTHNGYTF	NA	TRBJ1-2	TRBV4-1	once
TGTGCCAGCAGCTTATGGACTCTTGGAAGCCAAGAGACCCAGTACTTC	CASSLWTLGSQETQYF	NA	TRBJ2-5	TRBV5-6	few
TGTGCCTTTGGATCACAGGGGCCCCAAGAGCAGTTCTTC	CAFGSQGPQEQFF	TRBD1	TRBJ2-1	TRBV30	NA
TGCGCCAGCAGCAGTAGCGGGAACTATGAGCAGTTCTTC	CASSSSGNYEQFF	TRBD2	TRBJ2-1	TRBV5-1	once
TGTGCCAGCAGCTTAGACGGGACCACCTACGAGCAGTACTTC	CASSLDGTTYEQYF	NA	TRBJ2-7	TRBV7-9	NA
TGTGCCAGCAGCCAGGGGTTAGCGGGAGAAGCCTCTGGGGCCAACGTCCTGACTTTC	CASSQGLAGEASGANVLTF	TRBD2	TRBJ2-6	TRBV9	NA
TGTGCCAGCAGCTTACAGGGGGGGAATGAAAAACTGTTTTTT	CASSLQGGNEKLFF	TRBD1	TRBJ1-4	TRBV7-9	few
TGTGCCAGCAGCTGCGGACTAGCGGGAACCGGGGAGCTGTTTTTT	CASSCGLAGTGELFF	NA	TRBJ2-2	TRBV12-1	NA
TGTGCCAGCAGCTCGGGGGGGCTAGCGCAGAACACCGGGGAGCTGTTTTTT	CASSSGGLAQNTGELFF	TRBD2	TRBJ2-2	TRBV5-4	many
TGTGCCAGCAGACCACTAGCGGGAGCCTACGAGCAGTACTTC	CASRPLAGAYEQYF	TRBD2	TRBJ2-7	TRBV6-5	NA
TGCGCCAGCAGCTTGGCCTCCCCCGGCTACAATGAGCAGTTCTTC	CASSLASPGYNEQFF	NA	TRBJ2-1	TRBV5-1	NA
TGTGCCAGCAGTTATGGGGCGGGAGGTCTATACGAGCAGTACTTC	CASSYGAGGLYEQYF	TRBD2	TRBJ2-7	TRBV6-6	NA
TGCGCCAGCAGCTCAGGGACTGACTCTGGAAACACCATATATTTT	CASSSGTDSGNTIYF	NA	TRBJ1-3	TRBV5-1	NA
TGTGCCAGCAGTGGGACTAGCGGTACCTACGAGCAGTACTTC	CASSGTSGTYEQYF	TRBD2	TRBJ2-7	TRBV27	NA
TGTGCCAGCTCCAATGAGGGGACAGGGTACACCGGGGAGCTGTTTTTT	CASSNEGTGYTGELFF	TRBD1	TRBJ2-2	TRBV6-6	NA
TGTGCCAGCAGCTTAGGGGCGGGAGGGGCAGATACGCAGTATTTT	CASSLGAGGADTQYF	TRBD2	TRBJ2-3	TRBV11-2	NA
TGTGCCAGCAGCTTAGCAGTGGTCTCCTACAATGAGCAGTTCTTC	CASSLAVVSYNEQFF	NA	TRBJ2-1	TRBV11-2	NA
TGTGCCAGCAGCTCCGACGGACTAGCGGGAGGCACCGGGGAGCTGTTTTTT	CASSSDGLAGGTGELFF	TRBD2	TRBJ2-2	TRBV11-2	NA
TGTGCCAGCGCTGGGACAGGGGTTCAGCCCCAGCATTTT	CASAGTGVQPQHF	TRBD1	TRBJ1-5	TRBV27	once
TGTGCCAGCAGCTTGAGTATGGGGTACCAAGAGACCCAGTACTTC	CASSLSMGYQETQYF	NA	TRBJ2-5	TRBV5-4	NA